The 9 T cell receptor beta chains below all came from one sample that was sequenced in a study of graft-versus-host responses after intestinal transplantation. Generated by immunoSEQ multiplex PCR, the TCRdb table keeps only in-frame clones and is missing some. The sample records some 100,000 clones, about 90% being singletons. For these TCRs, the target antigens are not known. This material consisted of unstimulated CD4+ T cells sorted from spleen or lymph node cells, taken before transplant. The receptors derive from a human donor who was the organ donor for an intestinal transplant.

V gene TRBV5-6 combines with J gene TRBJ1-1, with D possibly TRBD1 on 5 matching bases. The V gene's germline CDR1 is SGHDT and CDR2 YYEEEE. V was clipped by 3 bases and J by 6 bases, with 12 bases between them. The CDR3 runs 13 residues. CDR3 sequence reads: CASSSGRGSEAFF. The CDR3 nucleotides read TGTGCCAGCAGCTCTGGCCGGGGGTCTGAAGCTTTCTTT.

The rearrangement joins TRBV6-5 to TRBJ1-5; D gene unclear. The ends were cut back, 5 bases at V and 5 bases at J, with 16 bases in the middle. The V gene's germline CDR1 is MNHEY and CDR2 SVGAGI. The CDR3 loop spans 15 amino acids. The CDR3 sequence is CASSLNFRVDQPQHF. The CDR3 DNA reads as TGTGCCAGCAGTCTGAATTTTAGGGTGGATCAGCCCCAGCATTTT.

DNA of the CDR3: TGTGCCAGCAGCTTGAGTGGGGACGGGGTAGGAGAGACCCAGTACTTC. This codes for CASSLSGDGVGETQYF. The chain has TRBV5-8 and TRBJ2-5; perhaps D is TRBD1 or TRBD2 (5 bases each). The germline gives CDR1 SGHTS, CDR2 YDEGEE. The CDR3 runs to 16 residues. V was trimmed by 1 base and J by 4 bases, leaving 17 bases between them.

The J gene is TRBJ2-7, the V gene TRBV7-8; 16 nucleotides match TRBD2. J gave up 4 bases and V 5 bases, and 11 bases lay outside the gene matches. CDR3 length: 18 residues. Germline CDR1 and CDR2: SGHVS and FQNEAQ. CDR3 residues: CASSTGTSGGALKYEQYF. CDR3 sequence (DNA): TGTGCCAGCAGCACCGGGACTAGCGGGGGGGCTTTAAAATACGAGCAGTACTTC.

The sample holds a few counts of this clone. The rearrangement uses TRBV6-1 and TRBJ1-1; D is uncertain. Per the germline V gene, CDR1 is MNHNS and CDR2 is SASEGT. Trimming stripped 1 base from V and 5 bases from J, with 14 bases between. The CDR3 is 15 amino acids. The CDR3, as DNA: TGTGCCAGCAGTGAAGAGAGGGTAATGAGGACTGAAGCTTTCTTT. This gives the protein CASSEERVMRTEAFF.

V usage is TRBV19 and J usage is TRBJ2-2; D perhaps matches TRBD2 (6 bases). Germline V gives CDR1 LNHDA, CDR2 SQIVND (reference sequence). V dropped 1 base and J dropped 1 base, with 7 bases sitting between them. The CDR3 has 15 residues. For the CDR3, the DNA is TGTGCCAGTAGTATAGGACTAGGGAACACCGGGGAGCTGTTTTTT. Residues: CASSIGLGNTGELFF.

This chain links TRBV4-1 with TRBJ2-3, with 7 bases fitting TRBD2. The CDR3 is made up of 19 amino acids. Germline CDR1 MGHRA, CDR2 YSYEKL. The trim removed 1 base at V and 0 bases at J, leaving 13 bases unmatched. CDR3 loop: CASSQARLRGSLSTDTQYF. CDR3 in DNA: TGCGCCAGCAGCCAAGCCCGATTGCGGGGGTCCCTCAGCACAGATACGCAGTATTTT.

This clone was counted between two and nine times. The chain carries TRBV10-3 and TRBJ2-7; D is perhaps TRBD1 or TRBD2 (6 bases each). Trimming took 8 bases from V and 6 from J, leaving 17 bases between them. Per germline, CDR1 ENHRY and CDR2 SYGVKD. The CDR3 has 13 amino acids. CDR3 sequence (DNA): TGTGCCATCGGAGGGCGGGGACAAGGCGAGCAGTACTTC. It encodes CAIGGRGQGEQYF.

The chain employs TRBV11-3 and TRBJ2-3; 7 nucleotides align to TRBD2. CDR3 length equals 15 residues. V was clipped by 1 base and J by 2 bases; unmatched bases: 3. Per the germline V gene, CDR1 is SGHNT and CDR2 is YENEEA. The CDR3 sequence is CASSLGLAVTDTQYF. DNA for the CDR3: TGTGCCAGCAGCTTAGGACTAGCTGTCACAGATACGCAGTATTTT.